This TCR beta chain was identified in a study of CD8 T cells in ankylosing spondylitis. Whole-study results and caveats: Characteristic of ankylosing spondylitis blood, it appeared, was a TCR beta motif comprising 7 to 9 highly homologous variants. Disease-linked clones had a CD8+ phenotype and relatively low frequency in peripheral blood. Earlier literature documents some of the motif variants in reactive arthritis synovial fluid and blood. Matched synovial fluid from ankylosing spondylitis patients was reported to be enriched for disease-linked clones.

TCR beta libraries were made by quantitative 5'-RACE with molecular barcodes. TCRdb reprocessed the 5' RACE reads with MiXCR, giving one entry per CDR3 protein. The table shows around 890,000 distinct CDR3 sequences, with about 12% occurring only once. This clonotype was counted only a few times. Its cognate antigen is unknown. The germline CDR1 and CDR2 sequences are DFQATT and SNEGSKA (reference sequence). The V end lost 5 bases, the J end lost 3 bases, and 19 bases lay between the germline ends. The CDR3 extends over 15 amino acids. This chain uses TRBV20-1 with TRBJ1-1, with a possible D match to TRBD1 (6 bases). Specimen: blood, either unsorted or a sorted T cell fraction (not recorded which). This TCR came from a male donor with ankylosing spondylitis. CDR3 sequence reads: CSAEDYLTGYTEAFF. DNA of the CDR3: TGCAGTGCTGAGGATTATTTAACAGGGTACACTGAAGCTTTCTTT.